Sequencing of this TCR beta chain was carried out in a study of T cell repertoires in cytomegalovirus infection. Study overall: Both CMV infection and a matching HLA type were indicated by public TCR beta signatures.

Each CDR3 protein gets one entry after TCRdb re-called the reads with MiXCR. The sample carries 630,000 or so distinct CDR3 sequences, roughly 26% recorded once. A few counts support this clonotype. V was cut by 3 bases and J by 5 bases, with 10 bases left in between. The CDR3 length is 13 residues. In germline, CDR1 is SGHAT, CDR2 FQDESV (reference sequence). Specimen: CD8+ T cells from PBMCs. V usage is TRBV11-1 and J usage is TRBJ2-5, with D tentatively TRBD1 or TRBD2 (5 bases each). This clonotype was sampled from a human donor in good health (CMV status not recorded). Some clones in this sample may be carry-over from other donors' samples. In DNA, the CDR3 is TGTGCCAGCAGCTTGGGGGATACGGAGACCCAGTACTTC. This sequence encodes CASSLGDTETQYF.